The 6 T cell receptor beta chains given below trace back to one sample, sequenced in a study of identical twins. TCRdb fed the 5' RACE reads into MiXCR, producing one record per CDR3 protein. The data contain 1.5 million to 2 million distinct CDR3 sequences, more than 30% of them seen just once; the ten biggest clones take up less than 0.35%. The sample comprised cord blood. The origin of the receptors is a newborn girl in good health.

This sequence joins TRBV10-1 and TRBJ2-2, with 12 bases that match TRBD2. The V and J ends lost 2 bases and 6 bases, in that order; junction bases with no gene match: 7. Germline V gene data show CDR1 as WNHNN and CDR2 as SYGVQD (reference sequence). The CDR3 covers 17 residues. CDR3 DNA sequence: TGCGCCAGCAGTGAGCGGATTGGGACTAGCGGGTCCGGGGAGCTGTTTTTT. Translation gives CASSERIGTSGSGELFF.

The genes are TRBV3-1 and TRBJ1-4, with 10 positions matching TRBD1. The germline V gene has CDR1 LGHDT and CDR2 YNNKEL (reference sequence). Germline trimming cut 4 bases from V and 10 bases from J; bases unmatched to any gene: 3. This CDR3 has 13 amino acids. The chain's CDR3 is CASSPGTGVKLFF. The CDR3 DNA reads as TGTGCCAGCAGCCCCGGGACAGGGGTAAAACTGTTTTTT.

The table lists this clonotype with a few counts. The chain joins TRBV5-1 to TRBJ1-2; D is possibly TRBD1 (6 bases). V lost 0 bases, J lost 1 base, and 13 bases lay in between. The CDR3 covers 16 residues. Germline V gene lookup returns CDR1 SGHRS and CDR2 YFSETQ. The CDR3 is CASSLVMGGLNYGYTF. The CDR3 region has the DNA TGCGCCAGCAGCTTGGTCATGGGGGGGCTTAACTATGGCTACACCTTC.

In this sample, this clonotype turned up many times. The chain carries TRBV4-2 and TRBJ1-2; no definite D call. CDR3 length: 14 amino acids. Germline CDR1 reads LGHNA; CDR2 reads YNFKEQ. Deletions cut 0 bases from V and 4 bases from J, with 9 bases between. CDR3 sequence: CASSQDMRFYGYTF. Here the CDR3 DNA reads TGTGCCAGCAGCCAAGACATGCGGTTCTATGGCTACACCTTC.

This clonotype was seen a handful of times. V gene TRBV7-2 combines with J gene TRBJ2-5; no definite D call. The DNA end is more similar to TRBJ2-7, so the J call may be wrong. The germline V gene encodes CDR1 SGHTA and CDR2 FQGNSA. This CDR3 comprises 13 residues. CDR3 nucleotides: TGTGCCAGCAGCTTAGAGAGAGCCCACGAGCAGTACTTC. This translates into CASSLERAHEQYF.

The V gene is TRBV3-1, the J gene TRBJ1-2, with TRBD1 identical over 7 bases. Germline V CDR1 and CDR2: LGHDT, YNNKEL (reference sequence). This CDR3 is 13 amino acids long. V gave up 5 bases and J gave up 4 bases; unmatched junction bases: 4. The CDR3 DNA is TGTGCCAGCAGCGGGGGACAGACCTATGGCTACACCTTC. Translation: CASSGGQTYGYTF.